The source of this T cell receptor (beta chain) is a study of cytomegalovirus exposure and HLA in healthy donors. V lost 5 bases and J lost 8, with 9 bases in between. Germline lookup yields CDR1 LNHDA and CDR2 SQIVND (reference sequence). This CDR3 region has 12 residues. This PCR relied on a set of 60 Vbeta primers and 13 Jbeta primers. TCRdb's table, derived via immunoSEQ multiplex PCR, lists solely in-frame clones and lacks some. The sample gives approximately 73,000 clones, about two thirds of which show up once; over 5.5% is in the top ten. The chain uses TRBV19 and TRBJ2-2, with D unclear. Specimen: PBMCs. The TCR was taken from a man aged 25 to 40 in good health and CMV-seropositive. The CDR3 DNA follows: TGTGCCAGTAGTCTCCACAAAGGGGAGCTGTTTTTT. Protein: CASSLHKGELFF.